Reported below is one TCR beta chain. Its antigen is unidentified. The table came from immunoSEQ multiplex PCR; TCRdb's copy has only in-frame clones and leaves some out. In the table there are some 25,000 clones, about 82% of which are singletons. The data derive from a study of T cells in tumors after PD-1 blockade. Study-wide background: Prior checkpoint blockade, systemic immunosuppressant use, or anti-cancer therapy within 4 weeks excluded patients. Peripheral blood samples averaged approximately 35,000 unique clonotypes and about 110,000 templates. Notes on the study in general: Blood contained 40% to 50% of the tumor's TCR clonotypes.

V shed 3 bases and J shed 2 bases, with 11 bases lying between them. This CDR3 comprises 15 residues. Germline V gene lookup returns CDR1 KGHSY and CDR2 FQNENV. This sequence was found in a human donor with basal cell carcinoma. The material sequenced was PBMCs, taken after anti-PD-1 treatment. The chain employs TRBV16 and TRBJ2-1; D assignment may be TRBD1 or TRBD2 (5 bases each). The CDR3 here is CASSHRGSTYNEQFF. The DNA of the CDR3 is TGTGCCAGCAGCCACCGGGGCTCAACCTACAATGAGCAGTTCTTC.